A single sample gave rise to the 21 T cell receptor beta chains below, sequenced in a study of response to subunit inactivated influenza vaccine (dated by TCRdb to the late 2010s). The method was RT-PCR. The sequencer listed for this sample is Illumina HiSeq 2500. TCRdb reran the public reads through fastp at Q25 and MiXCR, keeping productive beta chains. Each entry merges the rows of one CDR3 protein and shows their most common DNA and genes. Present in this sample are 710,000 or so distinct CDR3 sequences, 15% to 18% of which were seen just once. The ten largest clones take up more than 9% of the sample. This sample comprised PBMCs from blood, obtained roughly 12 days after vaccination. All receptors come from a man between 45 and 60 years old who received an inactivated influenza vaccine. Donor details come from another sample of the same person, matched by shared clones.

This clonotype appeared many times. This chain uses TRBV9 with TRBJ2-2; 8 bases match TRBD1. CDR1 is SGDLS and CDR2 is YYNGEE in the germline V gene. V lost 7 bases, J lost 1 base, and 0 bases stayed unmatched. The CDR3 totals 13 residues. The CDR3 nucleotides are TGTGCCAGCGGACAGGGGAACACCGGGGAGCTGTTTTTT. Translated, it gives CASGQGNTGELFF.

This clonotype appeared many times. The chain is built from TRBV12-3 or TRBV12-4 and TRBJ2-7, with 7 bases lining up with TRBD1. Trimming removed 6 bases from V and 4 bases from J; junction bases left unmatched: 6. The CDR3 is 13 residues long. This CDR3 is CASRIRTGYEQYF. Here the CDR3 DNA reads TGTGCCAGCAGGATAAGGACAGGTTACGAGCAGTACTTC.

This clonotype was recorded a few times. The J gene is TRBJ2-1, the V gene TRBV28; TRBD2 matches 13 bases. The germline V gene has CDR1 MDHEN and CDR2 SYDVKM. The ends lost 2 bases at V and 4 bases at J; junction bases unmatched: 14. CDR3 length: 20 amino acids. The CDR3 loop is CASSLRQGLAGTWPYNEQFF. CDR3 coding DNA: TGTGCCAGCAGTTTACGTCAGGGACTAGCGGGGACCTGGCCTTACAATGAGCAGTTCTTC.

The rearrangement joins TRBV14 to TRBJ2-1; D remains ambiguous. V lost 2 bases, J lost 11 bases, and 13 bases lay in between. The CDR3 consists of 13 residues. Germline lookup yields CDR1 SGHDN and CDR2 FVKESK. The CDR3 DNA reads TGTGCCAGCAGCCAAAGAAGTTCCGGTCAGCAGTTCTTC. Its protein is CASSQRSSGQQFF.

This clonotype was seen a handful of times. The gene calls are TRBV29-1 and TRBJ2-1; 9 bases fit TRBD1. In germline, CDR1 is SQVTM, CDR2 ANQGSEA. With 6 bases clipped from V and 5 bases from J, the junction kept 20 bases outside the gene matches. CDR3 length: 18 amino acids. CDR3 sequence (DNA): TGCAGCGTAAAGGCAGGGACAGGGCGCAAGGAGGCCCACAATGAGCAGTTCTTC. Its protein product is CSVKAGTGRKEAHNEQFF.

This clonotype was found a few times. The V and J genes are TRBV3-1 and TRBJ2-7; the D is unclear. V lost 4 bases and J 1 base, leaving 11 bases between the germline ends. In germline, CDR1 is LGHDT, CDR2 YNNKEL (reference sequence). This CDR3 region has 14 residues. The CDR3 region has the DNA TGTGCCAGCAGCCCTTCCGGAATTTCCTACGAGCAGTACTTC. Protein sequence: CASSPSGISYEQYF.

This clonotype occurred a few times. The chain carries TRBV27 and TRBJ2-1; possible D gene TRBD2, 6 bases. The V end was cut by 3 bases, the J end by 6 bases, with 12 bases between. Germline V gene lookup returns CDR1 MNHEY and CDR2 SMNVEV (reference sequence). The CDR3 spans 14 residues. CDR3 nucleotide sequence: TGTGCCAGCAGTTTCGGGAGAAACGCCAATGAGCAGTTCTTC. Amino acid sequence: CASSFGRNANEQFF.

The CDR3 reads CASTEASGNTDTQYF. The CDR3 DNA is TGTGCCAGCACGGAGGCTAGCGGGAACACAGATACGCAGTATTTT. The chain recombines TRBV28 with TRBJ2-3, with 9 bases fitting TRBD2. The ends lost 7 bases at V and 2 bases at J; junction bases unmatched: 7. CDR1 and CDR2 from the germline V gene are MDHEN and SYDVKM. The CDR3 has 15 residues.

This clonotype was counted ten times or more. The chain has TRBV7-6 and TRBJ1-1, with 8 bases aligning to TRBD1. This CDR3 spans 14 amino acids. The germline V gene encodes CDR1 SGHVS and CDR2 FNYEAQ. V shed 5 bases, J shed 1 base, and the junction held 3 bases outside the gene matches. The CDR3 coding sequence is TGTGCCAGCAGCCTGGGACAGGAGAACACTGAAGCTTTCTTT. Its protein product is CASSLGQENTEAFF.

The CDR3 is CSAMDSLYSYSNQPQHF. CDR3 nucleotide sequence: TGCAGTGCTATGGACAGCTTATACTCATATAGCAATCAGCCCCAGCATTTT. V is TRBV20-1 and J is TRBJ1-5; D possibly corresponds to TRBD1 (6 bases). CDR3 size: 17 residues. The V gene lost 4 bases and the J gene lost 0 bases, with 19 bases spanning the gap. Germline-derived CDR1 and CDR2 are DFQATT and SNEGSKA (reference sequence).

The sample holds many counts of this clonotype. CDR3 in amino acids: CSARDGGQGRLDQPQHF. DNA of the CDR3: TGCAGTGCTAGAGATGGAGGACAGGGACGTTTGGATCAGCCCCAGCATTTT. The V gene is TRBV20-1, the J gene TRBJ1-5, with 8 bases matching TRBD1. Germline loops: CDR1 DFQATT, CDR2 SNEGSKA (reference sequence). The CDR3 runs 17 residues. The J segment lost 5 bases and the V segment lost 0 bases, leaving 12 bases of the junction unmatched.

In its sample, this clonotype was seen a few times. The rearrangement links TRBV2 to TRBJ1-4, with a tentative D call TRBD1 (5 bases). The V end lost 5 bases, the J end lost 2 bases, and 12 bases lay between the germline ends. Germline V lookup: CDR1 SNHLY, CDR2 FYNNEI. The CDR3 consists of 15 residues. Here the CDR3 reads CASSRLTVTNEKLFF. The CDR3 region has the DNA TGTGCCAGCAGTCGTCTGACAGTGACTAATGAAAAACTGTTTTTT.

This clonotype turned up a few times. The rearrangement links TRBV29-1 to TRBJ2-5; D is unresolved. V lost 3 bases and J 7 bases, leaving 9 bases between the germline ends. The germline V gene has CDR1 SQVTM and CDR2 ANQGSEA. The CDR3 consists of 11 residues. The CDR3 here is CSVDPKGTQYF. Here the CDR3 DNA reads TGCAGCGTTGATCCTAAAGGGACCCAGTACTTC.

The rearrangement uses TRBV7-2 and TRBJ1-2; D is uncertain. Looked up from germline, CDR1 is SGHTA and CDR2 is FQGNSA. The V and J ends lost 2 bases and 8 bases respectively, with 15 bases between them. There are 14 residues in the CDR3. This CDR3 reads CASSLKREFDGYTF. CDR3 DNA sequence: TGTGCCAGCAGCTTAAAAAGGGAATTTGACGGCTACACCTTC. The whole variable domain, filled in from reference TRBV7-2 and TRBJ1-2, reads GAGVSQSPSNKVTEKGKDVELRCDPISGHTALYWYRQSLGQGLEFLIYFQGNSAPDKSGLPSDRFSAERTGGSVSTLTIQRTQQEDSAVYLCASSLKREFDGYTFGSGTRLTVV.

This clonotype came up a few times. The V and J genes are TRBV5-1 and TRBJ2-1; 7 bases map to TRBD1. In germline, CDR1 is SGHRS, CDR2 YFSETQ. The V and J ends lost 3 bases and 7 bases, in that order; junction bases with no gene match: 7. This CDR3 comprises 14 residues. The CDR3 DNA sequence: TGCGCCAGCAGCTCTGTTGGGACAGCGAATGAGCAGTTCTTC. It specifies CASSSVGTANEQFF.

Only a few counts were recorded for this clonotype. The V and J genes are TRBV9 and TRBJ2-1; TRBD2 aligns across 15 bases. The J segment lost 7 bases and the V segment lost 3 bases, leaving 2 bases of the junction unmatched. Germline V gives CDR1 SGDLS, CDR2 YYNGEE. This CDR3 contains 15 residues. The CDR3: CASSAGTSGRNEQFF. The CDR3 bases are TGTGCCAGCAGCGCAGGGACTAGCGGGAGGAATGAGCAGTTCTTC.

This clonotype has a handful of counts. CDR3 nucleotides: TGTGCCAGCAGCCAATCCAAGGGAGTTGGCTACAATGAGCAGTTCTTC. Amino acids: CASSQSKGVGYNEQFF. V and J are TRBV16 and TRBJ2-1, with a tentative D call TRBD2 (5 bases). The CDR3 extends over 16 amino acids. V lost 0 bases, J lost 3 bases, and 12 bases lay in between. Germline CDR1 KGHSY, CDR2 FQNENV.

The table lists this clonotype with many counts. The chain links TRBV5-5 to TRBJ2-7; D is possibly TRBD1 or TRBD2 (6 bases each). This CDR3 contains 13 residues. Looked up from germline, CDR1 is SGHKS and CDR2 is YYEKEE (reference sequence). The ends were cut back, 1 base at V and 7 bases at J, with 12 bases in the middle. CDR3 nucleotide sequence: TGTGCCAGCAGCTTGTTGGGGGCGGGGGAGCAGTACTTC. This codes for CASSLLGAGEQYF.

A few counts support this clonotype. V usage is TRBV7-9 and J usage is TRBJ2-4; 9 bases map to TRBD1. Germline CDR1 SEHNR, CDR2 FQNEAQ (reference sequence). Trimming removed 1 base from V and 8 bases from J; junction bases left unmatched: 6. The CDR3 is 15 residues long. CDR3 DNA sequence: TGTGCCAGCAGCTTAGGGGACAGGGACGGGGACATTCAGTACTTC. It specifies CASSLGDRDGDIQYF.

This clonotype was observed a few times. This chain connects TRBV6-2 or TRBV6-3 to TRBJ2-7, with D possibly TRBD2 on 6 matching bases. This CDR3 is 17 amino acids long. V lost 2 bases and J 3 bases, leaving 20 bases between the germline ends. Germline-derived CDR1 and CDR2 are MNHEY and SVGEGT. CDR3 sequence (DNA): TGTGCCAGCAGTTACGGCATGTCGGGACTGTTGATCTACGAGCAGTACTTC. Translating it yields CASSYGMSGLLIYEQYF.

To note about this clonotype: A junction boundary mismatches the germline segment, possibly from a read error. The chain uses TRBV5-5 and TRBJ2-3; no clear D. Per the germline V gene, CDR1 is SGHKS and CDR2 is YYEKEE (reference sequence). This CDR3 has 15 amino acids. This chain's CDR3 is CASSLSRPGTVTQYF. The CDR3 DNA reads TGTGCCAGCAGCCTGAGCAGGCCTGGCACAGTTACGCAGTATTTT.